This T cell receptor (beta chain) was sequenced in a study of blood T cell repertoires in COVID-19. Germline loops: CDR1 SGHTA, CDR2 FQGNSA. The CDR3 length is 14 residues. V gave up 4 bases and J gave up 2 bases; unmatched junction bases: 5. In the original analysis: From reference gene primer amplification, estimates of nucleated cell counts were derived. Method: immunoSEQ multiplex PCR; TCRdb's copy keeps in-frame clones and lacks some. V and J calls plus clone size are reproduced from that table; the DNA served to infer D and trimming. The sample yields tens of thousands of clones, 91% seen once. The chain combines TRBV7-2 with TRBJ2-7; 7 bases map to TRBD2. The clonotype comes from a human donor with active COVID-19. The donor label of this sample is uncertain. The sample consisted of peripheral blood. The CDR3 DNA reads TGTGCCAGCAGCTACTGGCGGGAGACCTACGAGCAGTACTTC. Residues: CASSYWRETYEQYF.